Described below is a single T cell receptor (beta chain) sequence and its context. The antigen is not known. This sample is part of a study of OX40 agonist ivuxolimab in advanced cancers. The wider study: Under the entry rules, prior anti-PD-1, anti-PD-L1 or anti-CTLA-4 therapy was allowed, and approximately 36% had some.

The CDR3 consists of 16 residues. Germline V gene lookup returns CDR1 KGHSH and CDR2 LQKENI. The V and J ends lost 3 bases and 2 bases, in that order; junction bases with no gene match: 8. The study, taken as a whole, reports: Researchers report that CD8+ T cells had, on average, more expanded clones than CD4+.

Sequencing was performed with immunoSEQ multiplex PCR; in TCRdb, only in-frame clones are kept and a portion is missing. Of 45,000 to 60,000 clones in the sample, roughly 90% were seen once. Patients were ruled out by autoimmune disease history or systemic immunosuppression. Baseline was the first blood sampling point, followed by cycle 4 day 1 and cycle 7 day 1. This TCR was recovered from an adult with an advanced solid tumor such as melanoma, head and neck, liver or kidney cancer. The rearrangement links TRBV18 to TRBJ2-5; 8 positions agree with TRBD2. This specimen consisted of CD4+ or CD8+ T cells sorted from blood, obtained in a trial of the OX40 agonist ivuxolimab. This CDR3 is CASSPTTGGGQETQYF. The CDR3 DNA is TGTGCCAGCTCACCTACCACGGGAGGGGGGCAAGAGACCCAGTACTTC. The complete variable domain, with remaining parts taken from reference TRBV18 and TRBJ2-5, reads NAGVMQNPRHLVRRRGQEARLRCSPMKGHSHVYWYRQLPEEGLKFMVYLQKENIIDESGMPKERFSAEFPKEGPSILRIQQVVRGDSAAYFCASSPTTGGGQETQYFGPGTRLLVL.